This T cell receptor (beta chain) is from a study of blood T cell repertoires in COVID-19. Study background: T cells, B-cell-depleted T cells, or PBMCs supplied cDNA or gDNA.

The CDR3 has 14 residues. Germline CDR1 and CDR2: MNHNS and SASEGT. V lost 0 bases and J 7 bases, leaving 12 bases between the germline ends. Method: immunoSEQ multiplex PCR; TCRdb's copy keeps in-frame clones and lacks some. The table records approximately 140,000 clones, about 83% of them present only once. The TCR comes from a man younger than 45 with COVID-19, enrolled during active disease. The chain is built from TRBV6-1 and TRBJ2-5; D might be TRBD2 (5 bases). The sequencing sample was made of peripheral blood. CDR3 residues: CASSEASDLGTQYF. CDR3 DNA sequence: TGTGCCAGCAGTGAAGCTAGCGACCTAGGGACCCAGTACTTC.